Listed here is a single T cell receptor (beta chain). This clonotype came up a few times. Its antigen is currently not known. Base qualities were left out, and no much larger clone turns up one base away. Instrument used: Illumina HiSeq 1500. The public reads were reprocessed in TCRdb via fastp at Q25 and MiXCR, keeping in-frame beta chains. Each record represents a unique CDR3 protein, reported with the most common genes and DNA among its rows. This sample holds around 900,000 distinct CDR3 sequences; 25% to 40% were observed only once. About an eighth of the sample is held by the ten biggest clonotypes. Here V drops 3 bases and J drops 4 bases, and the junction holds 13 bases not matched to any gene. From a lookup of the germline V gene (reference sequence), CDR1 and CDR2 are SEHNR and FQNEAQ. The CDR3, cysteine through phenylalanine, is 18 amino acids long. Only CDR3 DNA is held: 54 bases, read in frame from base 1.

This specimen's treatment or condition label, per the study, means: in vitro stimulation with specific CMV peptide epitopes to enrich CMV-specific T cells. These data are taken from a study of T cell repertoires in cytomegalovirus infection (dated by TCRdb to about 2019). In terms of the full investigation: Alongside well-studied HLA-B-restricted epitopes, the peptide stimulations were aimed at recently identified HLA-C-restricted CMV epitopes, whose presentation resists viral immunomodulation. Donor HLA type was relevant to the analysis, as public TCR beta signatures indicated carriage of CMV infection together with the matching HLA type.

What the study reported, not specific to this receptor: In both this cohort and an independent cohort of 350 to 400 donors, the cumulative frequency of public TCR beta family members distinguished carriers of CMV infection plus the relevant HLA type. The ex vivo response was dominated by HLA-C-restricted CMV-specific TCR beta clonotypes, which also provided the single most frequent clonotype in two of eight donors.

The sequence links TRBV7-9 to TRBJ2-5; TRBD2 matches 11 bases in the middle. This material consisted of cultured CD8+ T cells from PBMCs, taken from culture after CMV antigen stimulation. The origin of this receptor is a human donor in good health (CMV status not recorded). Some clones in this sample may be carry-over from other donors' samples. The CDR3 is CASSFPALAGGPRETQYF. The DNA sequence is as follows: TGTGCCAGCAGCTTCCCTGCGCTAGCGGGGGGACCCCGAGAGACCCAGTACTTC.